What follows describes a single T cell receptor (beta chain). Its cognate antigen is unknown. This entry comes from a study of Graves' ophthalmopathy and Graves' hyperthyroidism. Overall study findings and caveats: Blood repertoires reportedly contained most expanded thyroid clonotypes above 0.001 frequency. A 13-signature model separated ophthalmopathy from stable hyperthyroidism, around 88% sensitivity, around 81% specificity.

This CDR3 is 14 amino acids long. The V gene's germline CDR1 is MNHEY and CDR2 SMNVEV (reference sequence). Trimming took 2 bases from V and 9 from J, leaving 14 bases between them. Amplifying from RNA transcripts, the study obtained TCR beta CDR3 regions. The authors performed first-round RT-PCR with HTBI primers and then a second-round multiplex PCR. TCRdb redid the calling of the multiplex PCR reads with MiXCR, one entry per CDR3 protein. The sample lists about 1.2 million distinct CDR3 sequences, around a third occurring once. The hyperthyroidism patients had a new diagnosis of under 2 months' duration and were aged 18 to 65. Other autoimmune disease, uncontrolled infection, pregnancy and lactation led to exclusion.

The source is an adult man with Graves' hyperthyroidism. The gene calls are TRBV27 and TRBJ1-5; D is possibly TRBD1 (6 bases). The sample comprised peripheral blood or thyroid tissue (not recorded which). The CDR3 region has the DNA TGTGCCAGCAGTTTAGGACAGCATATTGGGCCCCAGCATTTT. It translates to CASSLGQHIGPQHF.